The entry below gives a single T cell receptor beta chain sequence along with its context. Per germline, CDR1 LGHNA and CDR2 YSLEER. The CDR3 runs 17 residues. The ends were cut back, 1 base at V and 0 bases at J, with 10 bases in the middle. Per the authors' pipeline: Counts of nucleated cells, estimated from reference gene primer amplification, were obtained. The protocol was immunoSEQ multiplex PCR, while the TCRdb copy is restricted to in-frame clones and leaves out a portion. The V and J calls and the clone size are those of that table, but D and trimming were determined from the DNA. The repertoire consists of 150,000 to 200,000 clones, with about 85% occurring once and the leading ten covering roughly 8%. These data come from a study of blood T cell repertoires in COVID-19. Study-wide context: Whether acute or convalescent, the COVID-19 samples came from the United States, Italy and Spain.

The sequence came from a woman aged 50 to 65 who had recovered from COVID-19. Sequencing was done on a sample of PBMCs or T cells enriched from blood (not recorded which). This chain uses TRBV4-3 with TRBJ1-6, with D unclear. This CDR3 is CASSQVGSFSYNSPLHF. CDR3 in DNA: TGCGCCAGCAGCCAAGTTGGGAGTTTCTCCTATAATTCACCCCTCCACTTT.